Given below is one T cell receptor (beta chain) in context. The CDR3 covers 17 residues. Germline-derived CDR1 and CDR2 are SGHRS and YFSETQ. V was shortened by 0 bases and J by 1 base, with 16 bases between the two germline ends. This entry belongs to a study of blood T cell repertoires in COVID-19. About the research overall: Samples taken during acute and convalescent COVID-19 were collected in the United States, Italy and Spain. In each case, the material was cDNA or gDNA derived from T cells, B-cell-depleted T cells, or PBMCs.

In the original analysis: Estimation of nucleated cell counts relied on the amplification of reference gene primers. This table comes from immunoSEQ multiplex PCR, and its TCRdb copy is limited to in-frame clones, with some not included. V and J calls plus clone size are reproduced from that table; the DNA served to infer D and trimming. This table holds 140,000 to 150,000 clones, 80% found once. J is TRBJ1-1 and V is TRBV5-1; no definite D call. This receptor was identified in a man between 60 and 70 years old with active or convalescent COVID-19. Sequencing input: peripheral blood. The CDR3 DNA reads TGCGCCAGCAGCTTGGCTCCGGGAATATCGGGGAACACTGAAGCTTTCTTT. It encodes CASSLAPGISGNTEAFF.